What follows is one T cell receptor (beta chain) and its context. PCR used 60 Vbeta primers and 13 Jbeta primers. Method: immunoSEQ multiplex PCR; TCRdb's copy keeps in-frame clones and lacks some. Among some 130,000 clones listed, 65% to 70% were seen once. This record comes from a study of cytomegalovirus exposure and HLA in healthy donors. Trimming shortened V by 5 bases and J by 4 bases, and 19 bases separated the two germline ends. The CDR3 totals 16 residues. Germline-derived CDR1 and CDR2 are SGHAT and FQNNGV. The sample was PBMCs. The chain has TRBV11-2 and TRBJ2-3; a weak D match, TRBD2 (6 bases). This clonotype originated in a human donor in good health. The CDR3 reads CASSPLRDSTADTQYF. CDR3 DNA sequence: TGTGCCAGCAGCCCCCTAAGGGACTCGACGGCAGATACGCAGTATTTT.